This entry features one T cell receptor beta chain sequence. Seattle patients were enrolled during active infection and followed longitudinally. This sample was included in a study of blood T cell repertoires in COVID-19. About the research overall: Samples taken during acute and convalescent COVID-19 were collected in the United States, Italy and Spain.

Germline CDR1 reads GTSNPN; CDR2 reads SVGIG (reference sequence). The CDR3 is 16 amino acids. V gave up 4 bases and J gave up 0 bases, with 16 bases separating them. Source study methods: How many nucleated cells were present was estimated from reference gene primer amplification. The repertoire was sequenced with immunoSEQ multiplex PCR; TCRdb's copy has only in-frame clones and lacks some. V, J and clone size are those of that table, while D and trimming were read from the DNA. The sample has 300,000 to 400,000 clones, around 90% seen once; the top ten hold roughly a tenth. The sequenced sample was peripheral blood. This chain links TRBV30 with TRBJ2-1, with D maybe TRBD2 (5 bases). This sequence was found in a man younger than 40 with COVID-19, enrolled during active disease. The CDR3 coding sequence is TGTGCCTGGACTGGAAGCGGCAGAAACTCCTACAATGAGCAGTTCTTC. This translates into CAWTGSGRNSYNEQFF.